The clone carrying this T cell receptor (beta chain) was detected many times. This sample is drawn from a study of early T cells in non-severe SARS-CoV-2 infection. Trimming pared 4 bases from V and 7 bases from J, leaving 5 bases between. Germline assignment: CDR1 SQVTM and CDR2 ANQGSEA. CDR3 size: 10 residues. TCRdb analysed the 5' RACE reads with MiXCR anew, one entry per CDR3 protein. The table includes about 84,000 distinct CDR3 sequences, about an eighth detected once. This sequence originates from an adult who was a healthcare worker with PCR-confirmed SARS-CoV-2 infection or an uninfected control (not recorded which). Sequenced input: whole blood. The chain recombines TRBV29-1 with TRBJ2-4; maybe TRBD2 (5 bases). The CDR3 is CSVGRNIQYF. CDR3 bases: TGCAGCGTTGGGAGGAACATTCAGTACTTC.